This TCR beta chain was captured by sequencing in a study of blood T cell repertoires in COVID-19. How the authors handled the data: Cell counts per sample came from amplifying reference gene primers. TCRdb's table, derived via immunoSEQ multiplex PCR, lists solely in-frame clones and lacks some. V, J and clone size are those of that table, while D and trimming were read from the DNA. The sample lists fewer than 70,000 clones; more than 65% were seen once. The CDR3 totals 12 residues. Germline loops: CDR1 SNHLY, CDR2 FYNNEI. Trimming cost V 9 bases and J 10 bases; bases outside gene matches: 9. This clone has just one count.

The specimen was peripheral blood. This clonotype originated in a woman in her sixties with acute or convalescent COVID-19. The chain is built from TRBV2 and TRBJ1-1; 9 nucleotides line up with TRBD1. CDR3 amino acids: CARSGTGPGAFF. For the CDR3, the DNA is TGTGCCAGATCCGGGACAGGGCCCGGAGCTTTCTTT.